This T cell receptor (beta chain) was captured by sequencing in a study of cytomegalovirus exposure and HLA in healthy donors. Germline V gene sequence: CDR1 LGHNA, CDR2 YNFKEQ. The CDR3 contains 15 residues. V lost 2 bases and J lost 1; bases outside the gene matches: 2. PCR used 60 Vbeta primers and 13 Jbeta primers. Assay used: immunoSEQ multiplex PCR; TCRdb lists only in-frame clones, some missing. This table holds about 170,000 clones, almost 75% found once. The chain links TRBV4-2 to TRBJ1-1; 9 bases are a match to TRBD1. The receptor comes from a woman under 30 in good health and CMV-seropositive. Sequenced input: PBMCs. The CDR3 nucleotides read TGTGCCAGCAGCCAACCGGGACAGGGGAACACTGAAGCTTTCTTT. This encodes CASSQPGQGNTEAFF.